These 20 T cell receptor beta chains were sequenced from one sample in a study of neoadjuvant nivolumab and ipilimumab in lung cancer. The repertoire was sequenced with immunoSEQ multiplex PCR; TCRdb's copy has only in-frame clones and lacks some. The sample lists roughly 30,000 clones, 90% seen once, with approximately 5% in the top ten. The sequencing used peripheral blood, collected after neoadjuvant nivolumab, alone or with ipilimumab, at or shortly before surgery. These receptors were obtained from an adult with non-small cell lung cancer.

The V and J genes are TRBV5-1 and TRBJ2-3; D is perhaps TRBD1 (7 bases). CDR3 length: 16 residues. Germline assignment: CDR1 SGHRS and CDR2 YFSETQ. V shed 1 base and J shed 4 bases, with 16 bases lying between them. CDR3 in amino acids: CASSLRQGGSADTQYF. CDR3 nucleotides: TGCGCCAGCAGCTTGCGACAGGGAGGAAGTGCAGATACGCAGTATTTT.

Only one count was recorded for this clone. The chain combines TRBV7-9 with TRBJ2-3; D may correspond to TRBD1 or TRBD2 (5 bases each). This CDR3 comprises 14 residues. Trimming took 5 bases from V and 0 from J, leaving 9 bases between them. The germline gives CDR1 SEHNR, CDR2 FQNEAQ (reference sequence). The CDR3 coding sequence is TGTGCCAGCAGCCGAGGGGTTAGCACAGATACGCAGTATTTT. This translates into CASSRGVSTDTQYF. Full variable domain (rest looked up from reference TRBV7-9 and TRBJ2-3): DTGVSQNPRHKITKRGQNVTFRCDPISEHNRLYWYRQTLGQGPEFLTYFQNEAQLEKSRLLSDRFSAERPKGSFSTLEIQRTEQGDSAMYLCASSRGVSTDTQYFGPGTRLTVL.

The genes are TRBV5-8 and TRBJ1-1; D possibly corresponds to TRBD1 (5 bases). Trimming removed 1 base at V and 0 bases at J, with 7 bases between. Looked up from germline, CDR1 is SGHTS and CDR2 is YDEGEE. This CDR3 comprises 14 residues. The CDR3 nucleotides read TGTGCCAGCAGCTTGATACAGGTGAACACTGAAGCTTTCTTT. Translating gives CASSLIQVNTEAFF.

The gene calls are TRBV9 and TRBJ2-7; possible D gene TRBD2, 6 bases. Between the trimmed V and J ends, which lost 0 bases and 2 bases, there was a span of 15 bases. CDR1 and CDR2 from the germline V gene are SGDLS and YYNGEE. This CDR3 has 16 residues. The CDR3 protein is CASSVDPGGGTYEQYF. The CDR3, as DNA: TGTGCCAGCAGCGTAGATCCCGGGGGTGGGACCTACGAGCAGTACTTC. The entire variable domain, with the rest obtained from reference TRBV9 and TRBJ2-7, is as follows: DSGVTQTPKHLITATGQRVTLRCSPRSGDLSVYWYQQSLDQGLQFLIQYYNGEERAKGNILERFSAQQFPDLHSELNLSSLELGDSALYFCASSVDPGGGTYEQYFGPGTRLTVT.

The chain combines TRBV2 with TRBJ2-1; 7 bases agree with TRBD1. There are 15 residues in the CDR3. The V gene's germline CDR1 is SNHLY and CDR2 FYNNEI. Unmatched junction bases numbered 9, after V lost 6 bases and J lost 4 bases. The CDR3 nucleotides read TGTGCCAGCAGCGCCGAGACAGGGATTTACAATGAGCAGTTCTTC. It codes for CASSAETGIYNEQFF.

This sequence joins TRBV2 and TRBJ2-3, with a weak D call TRBD2 (5 bases). Germline V CDR1 and CDR2: SNHLY, FYNNEI. V gave up 4 bases and J gave up 6 bases, with 5 bases separating them. This CDR3 is 11 amino acids long. The CDR3: CASSGRDTQYF. Written as DNA, the CDR3 is TGTGCCAGCAGTGGGAGGGATACGCAGTATTTT.

The V and J genes are TRBV18 and TRBJ2-7; TRBD1 or TRBD2 may be the D gene (6 bases each). Germline V lookup: CDR1 KGHSH, CDR2 LQKENI. This CDR3 is 17 amino acids long. The ends were cut back, 0 bases at V and 2 bases at J, with 17 bases in the middle. CDR3 sequence (DNA): TGTGCCAGCTCACCACCGTCGAGGGGGACTCGCACCTACGAGCAGTACTTC. It specifies CASSPPSRGTRTYEQYF.

The V and J genes are TRBV6-1 and TRBJ1-2; 7 bases align to TRBD1. The CDR3 sequence is 14 residues long. Germline CDR1 reads MNHNS; CDR2 reads SASEGT. V lost 7 bases to trimming and J lost 4 bases; unmatched junction nucleotides: 9. The CDR3 coding sequence is TGTGCCAGCATGCGTCCAGGACAGGTCTATGGCTACACCTTC. Amino acid sequence: CASMRPGQVYGYTF.

J is TRBJ1-1 and V is TRBV19; 8 bases are a match to TRBD1. The CDR3 covers 13 residues. Germline V lookup: CDR1 LNHDA, CDR2 SQIVND (reference sequence). J lost 4 bases, V lost 7 bases, and 5 bases had no gene match. CDR3 nucleotides: TGTGCCAGTACTTATACAGGGGGCACTGAAGCTTTCTTT. It codes for CASTYTGGTEAFF.

This CDR3 is CASSLESNYGYTF. As DNA, the CDR3 is TGTGCCAGCAGCTTAGAATCTAACTATGGCTACACCTTC. The chain joins TRBV5-4 to TRBJ1-2, with D hard to call. The CDR3 totals 13 residues. The germline V and J ends were trimmed by 2 bases and 0 bases, with 5 bases remaining between them. Germline assignment: CDR1 SGHNT and CDR2 YYREEE (reference sequence).

This clone was counted a few times. The chain is built from TRBV6-5 and TRBJ2-7, with TRBD1 identical over 7 bases. CDR3 length: 14 residues. The junction had 3 bases not matched to a gene; V was cut back by 2 bases and J by 2 bases. Germline loops: CDR1 MNHEY, CDR2 SVGAGI. CDR3 bases: TGTGCCAGCAGTTACGGACAGGACACCTACGAGCAGTACTTC. Translated: CASSYGQDTYEQYF.

The chain couples TRBV10-2 to TRBJ1-1; a weak D match, TRBD1 (6 bases). There are 12 residues in the CDR3. Trimming left V 6 bases short and J 3 bases short, with 8 bases between. In germline, CDR1 is WSHSY, CDR2 SAAADI. The CDR3 DNA follows: TGCGCCAGCAGATACAGGGACACTGAAGCTTTCTTT. Protein sequence: CASRYRDTEAFF.

The J gene is TRBJ1-4, the V gene TRBV4-1; 8 nucleotides align to TRBD1. V shed 2 bases, J shed 4 bases, and the junction held 15 bases outside the gene matches. CDR3 size: 19 residues. Germline V gene lookup returns CDR1 MGHRA and CDR2 YSYEKL. CDR3 sequence: CASSQSARGAGGRNEKLFF. The CDR3 DNA is TGCGCCAGCAGCCAATCGGCACGAGGGGCAGGGGGCCGTAATGAAAAACTGTTTTTT.

This clone has a single count. V usage is TRBV5-5 and J usage is TRBJ1-5; D is possibly TRBD1 (5 bases). V was clipped by 1 base and J by 4 bases, with 9 bases between them. There are 14 residues in the CDR3. CDR1 and CDR2 (germline): SGHKS, YYEKEE (reference sequence). The CDR3, as DNA: TGTGCCAGCAGCTTGTACAGGTTTAATCAGCCCCAGCATTTT. Translation: CASSLYRFNQPQHF.

CDR3 DNA sequence: TGTGCCAGCAGCTTAGAGAGGTCAGATACGCAGTATTTT. This translates into CASSLERSDTQYF. This rearrangement joins TRBV7-2 to TRBJ2-3; no clear D gene. The germline gives CDR1 SGHTA, CDR2 FQGNSA. The CDR3 loop spans 13 amino acids. Trimming took off 1 base at V and 4 bases at J, with 6 bases between the two ends.

The count of this clone is one. The chain links TRBV6-5 to TRBJ1-5; 10 nucleotides match TRBD1. Per germline, CDR1 MNHEY and CDR2 SVGAGI. V lost 2 bases to trimming and J lost 2 bases; unmatched junction nucleotides: 0. The CDR3 is 15 amino acids. The CDR3 nucleotides are TGTGCCAGCAGTTACGGGACAGGGGGCAATCAGCCCCAGCATTTT. Its protein product is CASSYGTGGNQPQHF.

The chain employs TRBV5-1 and TRBJ2-7; no definite D call. In germline, CDR1 is SGHRS, CDR2 YFSETQ. Deletions cut 0 bases from V and 2 bases from J, with 12 bases between. The CDR3 extends over 15 amino acids. The chain's CDR3 is CASSLAGTRPYEQYF. CDR3 DNA sequence: TGCGCCAGCAGCTTGGCCGGTACGAGACCCTACGAGCAGTACTTC.

This sequence joins TRBV7-9 and TRBJ2-1; 7 bases map to TRBD2. V lost 8 bases and J lost 0; bases outside the gene matches: 10. The CDR3 contains 16 residues. CDR1 is SEHNR and CDR2 is FQNEAQ in the germline V gene (reference sequence). The DNA of the CDR3 is TGTGCCAGCCCTCCTCCCGCGGGGGACTCCTACAATGAGCAGTTCTTC. This codes for CASPPPAGDSYNEQFF.

Here the CDR3 reads CASSERSGEQYF. CDR3 DNA: TGTGCCAGCAGTGAGAGGTCAGGCGAGCAGTACTTC. This rearrangement joins TRBV2 to TRBJ2-7; D is undetermined. Trimming cost V 3 bases and J 6 bases, with 9 bases left between them. Germline V gives CDR1 SNHLY, CDR2 FYNNEI. The CDR3 consists of 12 residues.

This clone was seen a few times. The chain links TRBV7-3 to TRBJ1-6; D remains unclear. The CDR3 sequence is 13 residues long. Germline CDR1 SGHTA, CDR2 FQGTGA. V was clipped by 2 bases and J by 10 bases, with 9 bases between them. CDR3: CASSLQSDSPLHF. CDR3 DNA: TGTGCCAGCAGCTTACAGTCGGACTCACCCCTCCACTTT.